Following are 23 T cell receptor beta chains from one sample sequenced in a study of early T cells in non-severe SARS-CoV-2 infection. In TCRdb, the 5' RACE reads were re-called with MiXCR into one record per CDR3 protein. This sample has 70,000 to 85,000 distinct CDR3 sequences; roughly 13% occur once, and the top ten carry 4.5% to 7%. Sequences were obtained from whole blood. All receptors come from an adult who was a healthcare worker with PCR-confirmed SARS-CoV-2 infection or an uninfected control (not recorded which).

This clonotype was seen a handful of times. The genes are TRBV30 and TRBJ1-1; possibly TRBD1 for D (5 bases). This CDR3 is 12 amino acids long. The V gene lost 1 base and the J gene lost 4 bases, with 7 bases spanning the gap. Germline CDR1 GTSNPN, CDR2 SVGIG (reference sequence). In DNA form, the CDR3 reads TGTGCCTGGAGTGGGGGGGGCACTGAAGCTTTCTTT. Amino acid sequence: CAWSGGGTEAFF. Drawing the rest from reference TRBV30 and TRBJ1-1, the complete variable domain is SQTIHQWPATLVQPVGSPLSLECTVEGTSNPNLYWYRQAAGRGLQLLFYSVGIGQISSEVPQNLSASRPQDRQFILSSKKLLLSDSGFYLCAWSGGGTEAFFGQGTRLTVV.

Only a few counts were recorded for this clonotype. This chain links TRBV18 with TRBJ1-2, with D unresolved. Trimming cost V 6 bases and J 4 bases, with 18 bases left between them. The CDR3 is 15 residues long. Germline V lookup: CDR1 KGHSH, CDR2 LQKENI. The CDR3 DNA reads TGTGCCAGCTCTACCACAAGGGAAGAAGGCTATGGCTACACCTTC. Its protein product is CASSTTREEGYGYTF.

The chain links TRBV29-1 to TRBJ2-7; 8 bases match TRBD2. The germline gives CDR1 SQVTM, CDR2 ANQGSEA. After removal of 2 bases from V and 6 bases from J, the junction contained 6 bases not matched to a gene. This CDR3 contains 13 residues. This CDR3 is CSVESGLVSEQYF. In DNA, the CDR3 is TGCAGCGTTGAATCGGGACTAGTGAGCGAGCAGTACTTC.

The chain uses TRBV11-3 and TRBJ2-2, with D perhaps TRBD1 or TRBD2 (5 bases each). V gave up 1 base and J gave up 3 bases, with 12 bases separating them. The CDR3 consists of 16 residues. Germline CDR1 reads SGHNT; CDR2 reads YENEEA. The chain's CDR3 is CASSLGDGADTGELFF. In DNA, the CDR3 is TGTGCCAGCAGCTTAGGGGACGGCGCCGACACCGGGGAGCTGTTTTTT.

The count of this clonotype is one. This chain uses TRBV6-5 with TRBJ1-1; no firm D call. Germline V gene data show CDR1 as MNHEY and CDR2 as SVGAGI. The CDR3 covers 15 residues. The ends were cut back, 7 bases at V and 0 bases at J, with 15 bases in the middle. DNA for the CDR3: TGTGCCAGCATAAGGCGGGGTTCCATGAACACTGAAGCTTTCTTT. Its protein is CASIRRGSMNTEAFF.

This clonotype was seen more than once but under ten times. The genes are TRBV9 and TRBJ2-7; no definite D call. CDR3 length: 12 residues. The germline V gene encodes CDR1 SGDLS and CDR2 YYNGEE. Trimming took off 3 bases at V and 3 bases at J, with 7 bases between the two ends. The CDR3 loop reads CASSGVSYEQYF. The CDR3 region has the DNA TGTGCCAGCAGCGGTGTCAGCTACGAGCAGTACTTC.

V and J are TRBV7-9 and TRBJ1-1; D remains ambiguous. Trimming left V 5 bases short and J 8 bases short, with 12 bases between. Germline assignment: CDR1 SEHNR and CDR2 FQNEAQ (reference sequence). The CDR3 runs 12 residues. For the CDR3, the DNA is TGTGCCAGCAGCCCCCCGGCAATCGAAGCTTTCTTT. Protein sequence: CASSPPAIEAFF.

This clonotype was counted at least ten times. The gene calls are TRBV12-5 and TRBJ2-1; D possibly corresponds to TRBD2 (6 bases). The germline V gene encodes CDR1 LGHNT and CDR2 FRNRAP. V lost 1 base to trimming and J lost 4 bases, with 8 bases between them. There are 14 residues in the CDR3. CDR3 in amino acids: CASGLGGGYNEQFF. DNA for the CDR3: TGTGCTAGTGGTTTGGGGGGAGGTTACAATGAGCAGTTCTTC.

To note about this clonotype: Its ends do not fully match the called genes, so a read error is possible. The chain recombines TRBV7-9 with TRBJ1-6, with D possibly being TRBD1 (5 bases). This CDR3 is 17 amino acids long. The germline CDR1 and CDR2 sequences are SEHNR and FQNEAQ (reference sequence). CDR3 loop: CASSLKVQGSFNSPLHF. The CDR3 region has the DNA TGTGCCAGCAGCTTAAAGGTCCAGGGCTCCTTTAATTCACCCCTCCACTTT.

The V and J genes are TRBV5-6 and TRBJ2-1; D is ambiguous. V was shortened by 4 bases and J by 5 bases, with 10 bases between the two germline ends. This CDR3 has 13 residues. Per germline, CDR1 SGHDT and CDR2 YYEEEE. CDR3: CASSEGPHNEQFF. CDR3 sequence (DNA): TGTGCCAGCAGCGAAGGCCCCCACAATGAGCAGTTCTTC.

This clonotype has a handful of counts. J is TRBJ1-2 and V is TRBV7-9; possible D gene TRBD1, 6 bases. CDR3 length: 15 amino acids. V was cut by 7 bases and J by 0 bases, with 15 bases left in between. Germline V gene data show CDR1 as SEHNR and CDR2 as FQNEAQ (reference sequence). The CDR3 spells CASIPSAGANYGYTF. The CDR3, as DNA: TGTGCCAGCATTCCTAGTGCAGGGGCTAACTATGGCTACACCTTC.

This clonotype was observed a few times. The V gene is TRBV5-1, the J gene TRBJ2-5, with D hard to call. The V end was cut by 3 bases, the J end by 0 bases, with 9 bases between. The CDR3 is made up of 14 amino acids. The germline gives CDR1 SGHRS, CDR2 YFSETQ. DNA of the CDR3: TGCGCCAGCAGCTCAGGACGGTACCAAGAGACCCAGTACTTC. Translated: CASSSGRYQETQYF.

This clonotype was detected many times. The V and J genes are TRBV5-1 and TRBJ2-1; D uncertain. This CDR3 has 12 amino acids. Trimming cost V 0 bases and J 8 bases, with 6 bases left between them. Germline CDR1 reads SGHRS; CDR2 reads YFSETQ. Here the CDR3 reads CASSLARYEQFF. For the CDR3, the DNA is TGCGCCAGCAGCTTGGCCCGCTATGAGCAGTTCTTC. Filled out from reference TRBV5-1 and TRBJ2-1, the complete variable domain reads KAGVTQTPRYLIKTRGQQVTLSCSPISGHRSVSWYQQTPGQGLQFLFEYFSETQRNKGNFPGRFSGRQFSNSRSEMNVSTLELGDSALYLCASSLARYEQFFGPGTRLTVL.

The V call is TRBV20-1, the J call TRBJ2-3, with D perhaps matching TRBD2 (5 bases). Per the germline V gene, CDR1 is DFQATT and CDR2 is SNEGSKA (reference sequence). Trimming shortened V by 5 bases and J by 2 bases, and 14 bases separated the two germline ends. This CDR3 has 14 residues. The CDR3 DNA is TGCAGTGCTGTCCGGGATACGAACACAGATACGCAGTATTTT. Its protein product is CSAVRDTNTDTQYF.

This clonotype was observed at least ten times. The chain carries TRBV27 and TRBJ2-7; D is possibly TRBD2 (5 bases). The germline V and J ends were trimmed by 7 bases and 6 bases, with 19 bases remaining between them. Germline V lookup: CDR1 MNHEY, CDR2 SMNVEV (reference sequence). This CDR3 region has 14 residues. The CDR3 DNA follows: TGTGCCAGCACCGCCTATGACGGGAATTTCGAGCAGTACTTC. Translating it yields CASTAYDGNFEQYF.

The chain is built from TRBV6-5 and TRBJ2-7; D uncertain. This CDR3 contains 14 residues. V dropped 4 bases and J dropped 0 bases, with 10 bases sitting between them. CDR1 and CDR2 (germline): MNHEY, SVGAGI. The CDR3 nucleotides read TGTGCCAGCAGTTTCCTGACACACTCCTACGAGCAGTACTTC. Amino acid sequence: CASSFLTHSYEQYF.

In its sample, this clonotype was seen a few times. The CDR3, as DNA: TGCAGCGGTGGACAGGGAAACTACGAGCAGTACTTC. The encoded protein is CSGGQGNYEQYF. The V gene is TRBV29-1, the J gene TRBJ2-7, with 8 bases lining up with TRBD1. The trim removed 7 bases at V and 3 bases at J, leaving 5 bases unmatched. From germline, CDR1 is SQVTM and CDR2 ANQGSEA. This CDR3 has 12 residues.

This clonotype was detected many times. This chain uses TRBV11-2 with TRBJ1-2; D unresolved. The CDR3 has 13 residues. Germline CDR1 SGHAT, CDR2 FQNNGV. V was cut by 3 bases and J by 2 bases, with 7 bases left in between. CDR3 region: CASSFKGNYGYTF. CDR3 DNA sequence: TGTGCCAGCAGCTTTAAAGGAAACTATGGCTACACCTTC. The full variable domain, with the rest looked up from reference TRBV11-2 and TRBJ1-2, is EAGVAQSPRYKIIEKRQSVAFWCNPISGHATLYWYQQILGQGPKLLIQFQNNGVVDDSQLPKDRFSAERLKGVDSTLKIQPAKLEDSAVYLCASSFKGNYGYTFGSGTRLTVV.

This clonotype was seen more than once but under ten times. The chain uses TRBV28 and TRBJ2-3; D is possibly TRBD2 (6 bases). V lost 3 bases to trimming and J lost 5 bases, with 12 bases between them. This CDR3 is built from 14 residues. CDR1 is MDHEN and CDR2 is SYDVKM in the germline V gene. CDR3 sequence reads: CASSFERAGDTQYF. CDR3 bases: TGTGCCAGCAGTTTCGAGCGGGCGGGAGATACGCAGTATTTT.

This clonotype was observed many times. The V call is TRBV6-1, the J call TRBJ1-5; no reliable D call. Trimming left V 8 bases short and J 7 bases short, with 12 bases between. The CDR3 is made up of 12 amino acids. Germline V lookup: CDR1 MNHNS, CDR2 SASEGT. CDR3 DNA: TGTGCCAGCGAGGCCTTAGGGCAGCCCCAGCATTTT. It encodes CASEALGQPQHF.

This clonotype was detected a few times. V gene TRBV11-2 combines with J gene TRBJ1-1; D not certain. Germline V CDR1 and CDR2: SGHAT, FQNNGV. Trimming removed 5 bases at V and 1 base at J, with 11 bases between. The CDR3 is 14 residues long. In DNA form, the CDR3 reads TGTGCCAGCAGCCATCAGGAGTCGAACACTGAAGCTTTCTTT. This translates into CASSHQESNTEAFF.

This chain joins TRBV4-1 and TRBJ2-5; tentatively, D is TRBD2 (5 bases). Per the germline V gene, CDR1 is MGHRA and CDR2 is YSYEKL. Trimming left V 3 bases short and J 1 base short, with 9 bases between. The CDR3 has 14 residues. CDR3 protein: CASSQARGQETQYF. The CDR3 DNA is TGCGCCAGCAGCCAGGCCCGGGGCCAAGAGACCCAGTACTTC.

The J gene is TRBJ1-3, the V gene TRBV6-1; weak D call: TRBD1 (5 bases). Trimming cost V 0 bases and J 0 bases, with 9 bases left between them. This CDR3 has 16 amino acids. The germline CDR1 and CDR2 sequences are MNHNS and SASEGT. The CDR3 nucleotides read TGTGCCAGCAGTGAAGCGTGGGGGAGCTCTGGAAACACCATATATTTT. It encodes CASSEAWGSSGNTIYF.